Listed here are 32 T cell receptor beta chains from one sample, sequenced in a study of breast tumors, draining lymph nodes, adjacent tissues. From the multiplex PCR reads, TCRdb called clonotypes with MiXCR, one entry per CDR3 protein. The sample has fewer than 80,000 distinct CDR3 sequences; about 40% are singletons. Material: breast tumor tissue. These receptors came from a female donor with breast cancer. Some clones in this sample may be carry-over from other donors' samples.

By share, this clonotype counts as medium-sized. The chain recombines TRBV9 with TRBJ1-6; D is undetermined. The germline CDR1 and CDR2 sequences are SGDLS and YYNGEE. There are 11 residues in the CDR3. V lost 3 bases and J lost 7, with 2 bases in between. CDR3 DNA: TGTGCCAGCAGCGCCAATTCACCCCTCCACTTT. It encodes CASSANSPLHF.

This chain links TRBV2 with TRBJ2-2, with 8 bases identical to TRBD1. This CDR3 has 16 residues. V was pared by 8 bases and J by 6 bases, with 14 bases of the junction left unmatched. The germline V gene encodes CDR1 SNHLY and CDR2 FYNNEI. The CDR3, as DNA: TGTGCCAGCTTTCCCCAGGGGGCGCGGAAACCCGGGGAGCTGTTTTTT. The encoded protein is CASFPQGARKPGELFF.

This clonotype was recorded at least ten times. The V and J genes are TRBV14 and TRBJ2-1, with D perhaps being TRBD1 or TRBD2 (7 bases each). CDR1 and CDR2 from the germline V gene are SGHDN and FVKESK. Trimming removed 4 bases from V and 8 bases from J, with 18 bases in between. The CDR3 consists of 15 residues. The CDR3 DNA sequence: TGTGCCAGCAGCCCCTGGGGGGAGGGGGCATATGAGCAGTTCTTC. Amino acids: CASSPWGEGAYEQFF.

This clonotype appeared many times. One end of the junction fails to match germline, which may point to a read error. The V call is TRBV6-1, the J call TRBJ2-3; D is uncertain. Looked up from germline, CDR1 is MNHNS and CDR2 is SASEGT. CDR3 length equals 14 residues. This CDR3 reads CASREGRLSFTQYF. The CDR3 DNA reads TGTGCCAGCAGAGAAGGTAGACTTTCTTTTACGCAGTATTTT.

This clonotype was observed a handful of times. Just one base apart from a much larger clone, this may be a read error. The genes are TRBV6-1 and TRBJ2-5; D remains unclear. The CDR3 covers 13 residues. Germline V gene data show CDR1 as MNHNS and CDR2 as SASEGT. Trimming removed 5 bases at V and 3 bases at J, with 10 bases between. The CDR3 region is CASSHWVKETQYF. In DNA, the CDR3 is TGTGCCAGCAGTCATTGGGTCAAAGAGACCCAGTACTTC.

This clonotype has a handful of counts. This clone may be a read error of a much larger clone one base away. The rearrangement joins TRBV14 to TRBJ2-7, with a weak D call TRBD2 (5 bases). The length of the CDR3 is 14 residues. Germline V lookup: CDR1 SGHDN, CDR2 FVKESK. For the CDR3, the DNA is TGTGCCAGCAGCCACCTTTCTAGGCGTTGGGAGCAGTCCTTC. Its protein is CASSHLSRRWEQSF.

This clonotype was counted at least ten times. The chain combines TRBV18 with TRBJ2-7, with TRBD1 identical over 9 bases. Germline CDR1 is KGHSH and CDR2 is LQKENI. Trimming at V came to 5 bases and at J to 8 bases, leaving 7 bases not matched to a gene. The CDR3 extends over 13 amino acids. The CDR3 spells CASSSRTGDKQYF. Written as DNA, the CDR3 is TGTGCCAGCTCATCCCGGACAGGGGATAAGCAGTACTTC.

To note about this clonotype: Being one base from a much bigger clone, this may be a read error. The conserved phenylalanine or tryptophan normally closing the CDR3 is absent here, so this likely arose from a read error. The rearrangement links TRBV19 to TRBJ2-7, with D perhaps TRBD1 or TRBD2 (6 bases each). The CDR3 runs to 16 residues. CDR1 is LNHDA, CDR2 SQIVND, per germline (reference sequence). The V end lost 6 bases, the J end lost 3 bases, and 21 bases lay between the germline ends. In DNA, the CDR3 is TGTGCCAGTAGCAGTGTGGGCCCGGGGGACAACTACGAGCAGTACTCC. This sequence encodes CASSSVGPGDNYEQYS.

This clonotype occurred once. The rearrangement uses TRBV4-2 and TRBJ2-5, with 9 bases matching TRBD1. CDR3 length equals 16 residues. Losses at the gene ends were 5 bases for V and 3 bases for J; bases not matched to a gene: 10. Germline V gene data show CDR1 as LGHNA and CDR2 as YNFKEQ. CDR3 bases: TGTGCCAGCAGCTCCCGGGACAGGGAGGGGGAAGAGACCCAGTACTTC. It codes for CASSSRDREGEETQYF.

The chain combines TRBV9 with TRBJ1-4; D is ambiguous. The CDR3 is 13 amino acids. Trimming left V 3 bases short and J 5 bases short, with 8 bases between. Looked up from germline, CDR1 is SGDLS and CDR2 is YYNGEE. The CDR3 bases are TGTGCCAGCAGCGACACGTACAATGAAAAACTGTTTTTT. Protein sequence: CASSDTYNEKLFF.

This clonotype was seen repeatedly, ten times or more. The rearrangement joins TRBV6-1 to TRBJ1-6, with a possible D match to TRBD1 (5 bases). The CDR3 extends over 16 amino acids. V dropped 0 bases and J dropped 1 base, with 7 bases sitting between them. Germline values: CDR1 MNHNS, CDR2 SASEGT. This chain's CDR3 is CASSEAGVSYNSPLHF. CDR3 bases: TGTGCCAGCAGTGAAGCAGGGGTGTCCTATAATTCACCCCTCCACTTT.

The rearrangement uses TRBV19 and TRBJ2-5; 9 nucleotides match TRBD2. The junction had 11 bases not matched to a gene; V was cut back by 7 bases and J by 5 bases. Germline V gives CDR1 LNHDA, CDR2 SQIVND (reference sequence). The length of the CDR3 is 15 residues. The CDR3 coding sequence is TGTGCCAGTACCCGGTGGTCTAGCGGGACGGAGACCCAGTACTTC. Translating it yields CASTRWSSGTETQYF. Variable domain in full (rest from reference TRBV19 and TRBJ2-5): DGGITQSPKYLFRKEGQNVTLSCEQNLNHDAMYWYRQDPGQGLRLIYYSQIVNDFQKGDIAEGYSVSREKKESFPLTVTSAQKNPTAFYLCASTRWSSGTETQYFGPGTRLLVL.

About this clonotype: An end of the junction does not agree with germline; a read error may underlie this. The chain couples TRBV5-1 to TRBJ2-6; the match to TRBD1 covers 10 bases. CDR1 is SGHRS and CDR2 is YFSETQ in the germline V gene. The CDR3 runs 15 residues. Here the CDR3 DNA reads TGCGCCAGCAGACGCAGTCGGACAGGGGGCAACGTCCTGACTTTC. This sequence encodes CASRRSRTGGNVLTF.

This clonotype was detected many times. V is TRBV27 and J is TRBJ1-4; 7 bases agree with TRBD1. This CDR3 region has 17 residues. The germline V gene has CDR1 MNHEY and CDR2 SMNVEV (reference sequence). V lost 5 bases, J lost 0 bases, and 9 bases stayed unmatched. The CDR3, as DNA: TGTGCCAGCAGTAAACGCCGGGACAGTGCAACTAATGAAAAACTGTTTTTT. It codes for CASSKRRDSATNEKLFF.

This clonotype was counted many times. CDR3 sequence: CSAAGTLNTGELFF. The CDR3 nucleotides read TGCAGCGCTGCCGGGACGTTGAACACCGGGGAGCTGTTTTTT. This chain joins TRBV29-1 and TRBJ2-2; D is perhaps TRBD1 or TRBD2 (5 bases each). Germline assignment: CDR1 SQVTM and CDR2 ANQGSEA. The V and J ends lost 7 bases and 1 base respectively, with 13 bases between them. The CDR3 has 14 amino acids.

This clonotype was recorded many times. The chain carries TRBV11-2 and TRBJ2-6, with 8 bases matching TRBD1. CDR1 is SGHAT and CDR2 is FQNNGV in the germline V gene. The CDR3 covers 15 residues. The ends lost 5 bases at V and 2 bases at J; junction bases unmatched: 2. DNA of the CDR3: TGTGCCAGCAGCCAGACAGGGGCTGGGGCCAACGTCCTGACTTTC. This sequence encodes CASSQTGAGANVLTF.

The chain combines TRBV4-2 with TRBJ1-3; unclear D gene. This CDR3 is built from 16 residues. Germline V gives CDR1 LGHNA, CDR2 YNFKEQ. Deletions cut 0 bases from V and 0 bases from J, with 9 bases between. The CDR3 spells CASSQEGAGSGNTIYF. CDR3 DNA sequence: TGTGCCAGCAGCCAAGAGGGTGCAGGCTCTGGAAACACCATATATTTT.

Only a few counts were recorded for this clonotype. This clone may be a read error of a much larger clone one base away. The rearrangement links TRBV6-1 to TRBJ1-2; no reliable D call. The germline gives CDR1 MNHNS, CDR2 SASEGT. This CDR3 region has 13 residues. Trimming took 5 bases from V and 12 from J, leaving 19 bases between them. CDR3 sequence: CASSQQGNLVNTF. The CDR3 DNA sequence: TGTGCCAGCAGTCAGCAAGGGAATTTGGTAAACACCTTC.

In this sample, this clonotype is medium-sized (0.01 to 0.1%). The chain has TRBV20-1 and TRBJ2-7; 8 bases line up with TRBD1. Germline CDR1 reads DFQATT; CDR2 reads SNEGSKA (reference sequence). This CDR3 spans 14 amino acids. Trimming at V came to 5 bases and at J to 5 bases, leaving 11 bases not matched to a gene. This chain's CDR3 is CSAQRTGTRNEQYF. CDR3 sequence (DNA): TGCAGTGCTCAACGGACAGGGACGAGGAACGAGCAGTACTTC.

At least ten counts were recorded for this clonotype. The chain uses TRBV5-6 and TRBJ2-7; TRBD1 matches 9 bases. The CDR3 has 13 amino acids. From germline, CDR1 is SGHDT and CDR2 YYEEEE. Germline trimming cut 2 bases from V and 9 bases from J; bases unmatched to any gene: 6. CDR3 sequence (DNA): TGTGCCAGCAGCTTTACAGGGGGCGAACTGCAGTACTTC. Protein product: CASSFTGGELQYF.

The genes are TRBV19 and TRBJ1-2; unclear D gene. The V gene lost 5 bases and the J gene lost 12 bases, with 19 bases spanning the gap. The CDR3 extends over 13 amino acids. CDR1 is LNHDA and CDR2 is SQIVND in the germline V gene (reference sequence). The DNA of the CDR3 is TGTGCCAGTAGTTTGGGGTCCCACTCTGGAAACACCTTC. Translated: CASSLGSHSGNTF.

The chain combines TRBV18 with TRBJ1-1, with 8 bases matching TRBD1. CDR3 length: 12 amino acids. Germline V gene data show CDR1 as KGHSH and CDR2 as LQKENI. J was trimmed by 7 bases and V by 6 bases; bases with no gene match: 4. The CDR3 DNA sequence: TGTGCCAGCTCTCAGGGGGCTAATGAAGCTTTCTTT. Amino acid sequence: CASSQGANEAFF.

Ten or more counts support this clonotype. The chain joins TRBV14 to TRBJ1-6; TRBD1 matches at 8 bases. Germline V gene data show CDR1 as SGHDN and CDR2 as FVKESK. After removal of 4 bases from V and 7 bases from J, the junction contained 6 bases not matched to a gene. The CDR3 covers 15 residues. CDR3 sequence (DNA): TGTGCCAGCAGCCGCGGACAGGGTAGGAATTCACCCCTCCACTTT. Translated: CASSRGQGRNSPLHF.

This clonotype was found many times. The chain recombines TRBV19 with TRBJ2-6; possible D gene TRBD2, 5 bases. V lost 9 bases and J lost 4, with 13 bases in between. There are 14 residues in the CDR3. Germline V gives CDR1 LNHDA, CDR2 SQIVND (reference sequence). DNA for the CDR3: TGTGCCAGCGGAACCACGGGGGGGGCCAACGTCCTGACTTTC. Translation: CASGTTGGANVLTF. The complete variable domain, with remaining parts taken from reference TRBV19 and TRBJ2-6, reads DGGITQSPKYLFRKEGQNVTLSCEQNLNHDAMYWYRQDPGQGLRLIYYSQIVNDFQKGDIAEGYSVSREKKESFPLTVTSAQKNPTAFYLCASGTTGGANVLTFGAGSRLTVL.

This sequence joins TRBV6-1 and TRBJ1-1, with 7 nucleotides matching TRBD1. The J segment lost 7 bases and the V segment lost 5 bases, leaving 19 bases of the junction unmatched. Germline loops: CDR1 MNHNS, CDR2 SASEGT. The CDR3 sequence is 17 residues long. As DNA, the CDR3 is TGTGCCAGCAGTCAATTTGAGGTCAGGGGGGTTCGTTGTGAAGCTTTCTTT. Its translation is CASSQFEVRGVRCEAFF.

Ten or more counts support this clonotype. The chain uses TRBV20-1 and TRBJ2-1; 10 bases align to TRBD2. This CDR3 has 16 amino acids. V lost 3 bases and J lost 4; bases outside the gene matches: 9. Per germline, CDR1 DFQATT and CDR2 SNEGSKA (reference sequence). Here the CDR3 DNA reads TGCAGTGCTAGGGGACTTAGCGGGAGGCCTTACAATGAGCAGTTCTTC. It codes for CSARGLSGRPYNEQFF.

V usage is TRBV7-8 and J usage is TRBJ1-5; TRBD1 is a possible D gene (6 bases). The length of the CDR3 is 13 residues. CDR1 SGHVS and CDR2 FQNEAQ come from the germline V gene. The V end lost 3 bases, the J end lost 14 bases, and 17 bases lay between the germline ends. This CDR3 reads CASSFEKDSYEHF. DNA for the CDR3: TGTGCCAGCAGCTTCGAAAAGGACAGCTACGAGCATTTT.

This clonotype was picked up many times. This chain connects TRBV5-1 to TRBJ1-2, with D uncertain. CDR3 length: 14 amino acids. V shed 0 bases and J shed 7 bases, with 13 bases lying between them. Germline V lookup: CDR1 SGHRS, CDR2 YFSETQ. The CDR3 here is CASSLEPVMGGYTF. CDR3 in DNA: TGCGCCAGCAGCTTGGAGCCGGTGATGGGTGGCTACACCTTC.

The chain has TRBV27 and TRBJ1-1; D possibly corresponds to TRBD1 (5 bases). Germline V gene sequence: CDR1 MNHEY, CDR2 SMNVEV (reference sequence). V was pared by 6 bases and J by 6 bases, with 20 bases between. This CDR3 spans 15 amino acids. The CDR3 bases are TGTGCCAGCAGACAAGGGACCTCAGGGTTTGCTGAAGCTTTCTTT. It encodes CASRQGTSGFAEAFF.

The CDR3 DNA follows: TGTGCCAGCAGCCCGGGGGGGGGCCCCAGTCAGCCCCAGCATTTT. Protein product: CASSPGGGPSQPQHF. This chain joins TRBV7-8 and TRBJ1-5; D is possibly TRBD1 (6 bases). The CDR3 is made up of 15 amino acids. V shed 5 bases and J shed 6 bases, with 17 bases lying between them. The germline V gene has CDR1 SGHVS and CDR2 FQNEAQ.

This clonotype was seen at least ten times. DNA for the CDR3: TGTGCCAGCAGCTCAACCTCCAACACCGGGGAGCTGTTTTTT. This gives the protein CASSSTSNTGELFF. The chain couples TRBV9 to TRBJ2-2; D ambiguous. The CDR3 runs to 14 residues. V gave up 4 bases and J gave up 2 bases, with 9 bases separating them. Germline CDR1 is SGDLS and CDR2 is YYNGEE.

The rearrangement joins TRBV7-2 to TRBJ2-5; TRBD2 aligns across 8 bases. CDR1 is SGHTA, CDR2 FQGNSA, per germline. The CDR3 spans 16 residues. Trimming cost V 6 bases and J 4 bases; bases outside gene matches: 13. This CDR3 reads CASSKTPSGSVETQYF. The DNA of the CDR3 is TGTGCCAGCAGTAAAACCCCCAGCGGGAGTGTAGAGACCCAGTACTTC.